This section outlines one T cell receptor beta chain sequence together with its context. Its antigen is currently unknown. This entry is derived from a study of CD8+CD57+ T cells in acquired aplastic anemia. The TCR beta profiling, which covered VDJ combination and CDR3 sequence, was carried out using genomic DNA as the template. TCRdb fed the reads into MiXCR, producing one record per CDR3 protein. This table holds approximately 170,000 distinct CDR3 sequences, less than 65% found once. CDR1 is SEHNR and CDR2 is FQNEAQ in the germline V gene (reference sequence). Germline trimming cut 7 bases from V and 4 bases from J; bases unmatched to any gene: 3. This CDR3 is built from 13 residues. Findings and caveats of the study: Patients and controls were found to share roughly 31 CD8+ CDR3 sequences.

Sample: sorted CD4+, CD8+, or CD8+CD57+ T cells (not recorded which) from PBMCs. This sequence joins TRBV7-9 and TRBJ2-5; 10 nucleotides line up with TRBD2. The sequence was obtained from a human donor in good health, serving as a control. The CDR3 DNA reads TGTGCCAGCAACCCTAGCGGGGGAGAGACCCAGTACTTC. Its protein product is CASNPSGGETQYF. The variable domain in full, with the rest retrieved from reference TRBV7-9 and TRBJ2-5, is DTGVSQNPRHKITKRGQNVTFRCDPISEHNRLYWYRQTLGQGPEFLTYFQNEAQLEKSRLLSDRFSAERPKGSFSTLEIQRTEQGDSAMYLCASNPSGGETQYFGPGTRLLVL.